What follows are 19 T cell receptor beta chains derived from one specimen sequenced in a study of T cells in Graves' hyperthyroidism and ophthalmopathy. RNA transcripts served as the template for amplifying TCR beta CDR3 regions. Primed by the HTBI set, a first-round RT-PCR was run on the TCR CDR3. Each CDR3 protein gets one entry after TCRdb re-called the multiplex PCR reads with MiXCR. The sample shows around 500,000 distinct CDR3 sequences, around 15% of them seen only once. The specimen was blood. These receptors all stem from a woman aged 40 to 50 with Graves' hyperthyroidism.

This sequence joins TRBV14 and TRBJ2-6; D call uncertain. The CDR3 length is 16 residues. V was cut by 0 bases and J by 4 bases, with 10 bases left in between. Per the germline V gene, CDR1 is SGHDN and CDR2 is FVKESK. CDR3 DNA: TGTGCCAGCAGCCAAGATTCGGTATTGGGGGCCAACGTCCTGACTTTC. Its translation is CASSQDSVLGANVLTF.

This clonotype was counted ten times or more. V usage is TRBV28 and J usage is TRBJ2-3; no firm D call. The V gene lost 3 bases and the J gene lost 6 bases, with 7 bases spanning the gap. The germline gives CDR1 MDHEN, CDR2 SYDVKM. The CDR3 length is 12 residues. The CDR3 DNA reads TGTGCCAGCAGTTTTTTGCCCGATACGCAGTATTTT. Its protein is CASSFLPDTQYF.

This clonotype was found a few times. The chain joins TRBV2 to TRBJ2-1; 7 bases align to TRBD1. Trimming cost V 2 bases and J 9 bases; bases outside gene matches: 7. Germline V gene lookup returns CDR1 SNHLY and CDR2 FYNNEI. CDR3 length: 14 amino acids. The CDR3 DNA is TGTGCCAGCAGTGAAAGGGGGCAGGATCTTGAGCAGTTCTTC. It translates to CASSERGQDLEQFF. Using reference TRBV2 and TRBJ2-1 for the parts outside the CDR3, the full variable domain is EPEVTQTPSHQVTQMGQEVILRCVPISNHLYFYWYRQILGQKVEFLVSFYNNEISEKSEIFDDQFSVERPDGSNFTLKIRSTKLEDSAMYFCASSERGQDLEQFFGPGTRLTVL.

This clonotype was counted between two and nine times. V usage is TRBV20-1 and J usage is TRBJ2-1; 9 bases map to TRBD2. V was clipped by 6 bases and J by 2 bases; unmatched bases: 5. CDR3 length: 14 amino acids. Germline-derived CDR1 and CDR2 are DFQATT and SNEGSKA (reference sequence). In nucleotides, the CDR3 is TGCAGTGCGGGGCGGGAGGGCCCCTACAATGAGCAGTTCTTC. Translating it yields CSAGREGPYNEQFF.

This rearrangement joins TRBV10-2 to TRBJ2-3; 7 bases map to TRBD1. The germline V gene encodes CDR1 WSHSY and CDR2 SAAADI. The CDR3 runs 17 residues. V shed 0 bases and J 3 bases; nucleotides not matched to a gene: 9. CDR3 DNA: TGCGCCAGCAGTGAGTCGCCACGGGCAGGGGGAACAGATACGCAGTATTTT. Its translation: CASSESPRAGGTDTQYF.

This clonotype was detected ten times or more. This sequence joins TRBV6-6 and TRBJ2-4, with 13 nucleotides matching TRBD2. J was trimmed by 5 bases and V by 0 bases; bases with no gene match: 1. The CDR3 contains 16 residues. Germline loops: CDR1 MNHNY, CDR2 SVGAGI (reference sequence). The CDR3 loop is CASSYSGLAGQNIQYF. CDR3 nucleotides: TGTGCCAGCAGTTACTCGGGACTAGCGGGACAAAACATTCAGTACTTC.

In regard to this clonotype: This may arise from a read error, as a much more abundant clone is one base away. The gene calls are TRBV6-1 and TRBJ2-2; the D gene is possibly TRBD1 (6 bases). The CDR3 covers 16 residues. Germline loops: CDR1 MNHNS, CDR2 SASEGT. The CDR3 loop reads CASRRDILPGTEELFF. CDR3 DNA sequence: TGTGCCAGCAGGAGGGACATTCTTCCCGGTACCGAGGAGCTGTTTTTT.

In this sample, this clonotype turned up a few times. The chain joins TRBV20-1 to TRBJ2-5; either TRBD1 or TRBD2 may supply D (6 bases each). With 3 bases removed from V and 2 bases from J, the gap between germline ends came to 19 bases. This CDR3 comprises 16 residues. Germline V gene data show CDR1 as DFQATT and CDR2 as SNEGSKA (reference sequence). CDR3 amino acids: CSASVFAEGGQETQYF. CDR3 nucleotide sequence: TGCAGTGCTAGTGTTTTCGCGGAGGGGGGACAAGAGACCCAGTACTTC.

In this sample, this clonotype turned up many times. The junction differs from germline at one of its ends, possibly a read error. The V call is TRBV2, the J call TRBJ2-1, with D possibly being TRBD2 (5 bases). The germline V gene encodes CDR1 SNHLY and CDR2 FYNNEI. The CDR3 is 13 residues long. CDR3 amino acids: CAGRTPSYNEQFF. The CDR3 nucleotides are TGTGCCGGCAGGACTCCCTCCTACAATGAGCAGTTCTTC.

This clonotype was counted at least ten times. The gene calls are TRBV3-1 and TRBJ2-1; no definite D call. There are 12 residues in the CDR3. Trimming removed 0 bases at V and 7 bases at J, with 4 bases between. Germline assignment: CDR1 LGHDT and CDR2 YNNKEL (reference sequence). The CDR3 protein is CASSQEQNEQFF. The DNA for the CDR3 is TGTGCCAGCAGCCAAGAGCAGAATGAGCAGTTCTTC.

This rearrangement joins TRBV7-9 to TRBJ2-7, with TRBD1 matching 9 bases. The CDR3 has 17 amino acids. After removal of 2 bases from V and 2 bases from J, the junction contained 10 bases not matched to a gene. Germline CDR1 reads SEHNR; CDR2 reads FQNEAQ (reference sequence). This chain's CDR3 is CASSLNYRGQVTYEQYF. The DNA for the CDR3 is TGTGCCAGCAGCTTAAACTACAGGGGGCAAGTTACCTACGAGCAGTACTTC.

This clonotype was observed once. CDR3 bases: TGTGCCAGCAGTCCTACCGGGACTAGTTTATACGAGCAGTACTTC. It is translated as CASSPTGTSLYEQYF. The J gene is TRBJ2-7, the V gene TRBV27; 8 nucleotides line up with TRBD2. CDR1 and CDR2 (germline): MNHEY, SMNVEV (reference sequence). The V gene end was trimmed by 5 bases and the J gene end by 4 bases; junction bases not matched to a gene: 10. The CDR3 consists of 15 residues.

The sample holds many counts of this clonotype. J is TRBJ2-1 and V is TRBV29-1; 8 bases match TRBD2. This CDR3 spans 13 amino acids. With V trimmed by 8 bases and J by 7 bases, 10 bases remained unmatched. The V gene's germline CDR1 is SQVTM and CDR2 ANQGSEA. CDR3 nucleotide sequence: TGCAGCTCCGGAGGACTAGCAAGGAATGAGCAGTTCTTC. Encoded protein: CSSGGLARNEQFF.

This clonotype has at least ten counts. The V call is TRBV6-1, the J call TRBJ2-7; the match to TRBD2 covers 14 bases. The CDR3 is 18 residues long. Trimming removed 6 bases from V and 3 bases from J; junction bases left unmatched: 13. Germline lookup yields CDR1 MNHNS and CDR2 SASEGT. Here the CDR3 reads CASSRTSGRQGRVYEQYF. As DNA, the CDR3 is TGTGCCAGCAGCCGGACTAGCGGGAGGCAGGGGAGAGTCTACGAGCAGTACTTC.

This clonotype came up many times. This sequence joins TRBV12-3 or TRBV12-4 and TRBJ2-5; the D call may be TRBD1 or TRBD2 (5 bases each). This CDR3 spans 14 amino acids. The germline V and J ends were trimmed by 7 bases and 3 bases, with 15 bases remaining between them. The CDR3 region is CASTRDLREETQYF. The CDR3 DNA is TGTGCCAGCACCCGGGACCTGAGGGAAGAGACCCAGTACTTC.

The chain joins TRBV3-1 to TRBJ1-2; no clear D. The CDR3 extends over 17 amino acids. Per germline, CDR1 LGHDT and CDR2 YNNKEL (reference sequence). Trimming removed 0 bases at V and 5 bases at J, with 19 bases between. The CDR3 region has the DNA TGTGCCAGCAGCCAAGATGTCTACGGACTTCAGAAGTATGGCTACACCTTC. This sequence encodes CASSQDVYGLQKYGYTF.

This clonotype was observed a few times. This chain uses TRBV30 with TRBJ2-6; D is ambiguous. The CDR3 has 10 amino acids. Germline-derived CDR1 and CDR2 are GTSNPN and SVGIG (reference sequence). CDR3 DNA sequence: TGTCCAGACAGGGCCAACGTCCTGACTTTC. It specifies CPDRANVLTF.

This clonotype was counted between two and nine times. This CDR3 reads CASSSPGGGDTQYF. CDR3 sequence (DNA): TGCGCCAGCAGCTCTCCGGGAGGGGGCGATACGCAGTATTTT. The chain couples TRBV5-1 to TRBJ2-3; weak D call: TRBD2 (8 bases). Germline loops: CDR1 SGHRS, CDR2 YFSETQ. CDR3 length: 14 residues. Trimming removed 3 bases at V and 6 bases at J, with 14 bases between.

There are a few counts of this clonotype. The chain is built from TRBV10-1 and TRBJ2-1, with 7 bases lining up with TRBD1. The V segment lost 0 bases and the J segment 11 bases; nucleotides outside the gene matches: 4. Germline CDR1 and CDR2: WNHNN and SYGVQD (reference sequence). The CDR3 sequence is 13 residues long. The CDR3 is CASSESTGNKQFF. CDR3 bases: TGCGCCAGCAGTGAGTCGACAGGGAATAAGCAGTTCTTC.